Below are 25 T cell receptor beta chains sequenced from a single sample in a study of OX40 agonist ivuxolimab in advanced cancers. The library was built by means of the immunoSEQ multiplex PCR assay. TCRdb limited this immuneACCESS table to in-frame rearrangements with V and J called. A share of clones is missing; checked studies link under half to unresolved V genes, and the rest is unexplained. Here the sample has under 20,000 clones; 65% to 85% occur a single time. The ten largest clones take up 26% of the sample. The source was CD4+ or CD8+ T cells sorted from blood, collected in a trial of the OX40 agonist ivuxolimab. The receptors derive from an adult with an advanced solid tumor such as melanoma, head and neck, liver or kidney cancer.

The chain recombines TRBV6-1 with TRBJ1-2; D unresolved. Trimming pared 3 bases from V and 5 bases from J, leaving 13 bases between. Germline-derived CDR1 and CDR2 are MNHNS and SASEGT. This CDR3 contains 14 residues. CDR3 sequence (DNA): TGTGCCAGCAGTGATTGGCCCGGAGGGTATGGCTACACCTTC. It translates to CASSDWPGGYGYTF.

The chain joins TRBV5-4 to TRBJ1-2; D might be TRBD1 (5 bases). Between the trimmed V and J ends, which lost 0 bases and 4 bases, there was a span of 10 bases. CDR1 and CDR2 (germline): SGHNT, YYREEE (reference sequence). The CDR3 has 14 residues. The CDR3 sequence: CASSLDRNLYGYTF. CDR3 DNA sequence: TGTGCCAGCAGCTTGGACAGGAATCTCTATGGCTACACCTTC.

The chain is built from TRBV29-1 and TRBJ2-1, with 11 nucleotides matching TRBD2. After removal of 4 bases from V and 2 bases from J, the junction contained 4 bases not matched to a gene. Per germline, CDR1 SQVTM and CDR2 ANQGSEA. The CDR3 length is 15 residues. The CDR3 reads CSVVSGGAAYNEQFF. The CDR3 region has the DNA TGCAGCGTTGTTAGCGGGGGGGCCGCCTACAATGAGCAGTTCTTC.

Only a few counts were recorded for this clone. CDR3 sequence (DNA): TGTGCCAGCAGCTTGGGACTAGCGGGAGTTGGTACGCAGTATTTT. This sequence encodes CASSLGLAGVGTQYF. The chain employs TRBV5-5 and TRBJ2-3; 12 nucleotides match TRBD2. J was trimmed by 8 bases and V by 0 bases; bases with no gene match: 4. Germline-derived CDR1 and CDR2 are SGHKS and YYEKEE (reference sequence). This CDR3 region has 15 residues.

The chain recombines TRBV19 with TRBJ2-7; D gene unclear. V lost 1 base and J 3 bases, leaving 10 bases between the germline ends. Germline V gene sequence: CDR1 LNHDA, CDR2 SQIVND (reference sequence). The CDR3 loop spans 14 amino acids. In DNA, the CDR3 is TGTGCCAGTAGTATAGTGGGCATGGACTACGAGCAGTACTTC. Its translation is CASSIVGMDYEQYF.

This clone was counted only a few times. The rearrangement links TRBV12-5 to TRBJ2-2; D is undetermined. Germline lookup yields CDR1 LGHNT and CDR2 FRNRAP. The CDR3 contains 12 residues. Between the trimmed V and J ends, which lost 1 base and 5 bases, there was a span of 2 bases. The CDR3 DNA is TGTGCTAGTGGTTTGGGGACCGGGGAGCTGTTTTTT. Its translation: CASGLGTGELFF.

The chain employs TRBV29-1 and TRBJ2-2, with 7 bases lining up with TRBD2. The CDR3 totals 15 residues. Losses at the gene ends were 6 bases for V and 3 bases for J; bases not matched to a gene: 10. Germline V gene sequence: CDR1 SQVTM, CDR2 ANQGSEA. The DNA of the CDR3 is TGCAGCGTAGCCGGGAGGCCGGGGGACACCGGGGAGCTGTTTTTT. Its translation: CSVAGRPGDTGELFF.

The chain links TRBV11-2 to TRBJ2-1; the match to TRBD2 covers 10 bases. The CDR3 covers 16 residues. V was pared by 3 bases and J by 3 bases, with 5 bases of the junction left unmatched. Looked up from germline, CDR1 is SGHAT and CDR2 is FQNNGV. CDR3 amino acids: CASSFVLAGIYNEQFF. CDR3 nucleotide sequence: TGTGCCAGCAGCTTTGTACTAGCGGGGATCTACAATGAGCAGTTCTTC.

The chain uses TRBV28 and TRBJ1-5, with D unclear. The CDR3 extends over 14 amino acids. Germline values: CDR1 MDHEN, CDR2 SYDVKM. V lost 3 bases, J lost 6 bases, and 12 bases lay in between. The CDR3 is CASSFRGLGQPQHF. CDR3 in DNA: TGTGCCAGCAGTTTTCGAGGGTTGGGTCAGCCCCAGCATTTT.

As DNA, the CDR3 is TGTGCCAGCAGTGAGGGAATGGGACAGGGATCACCCGGGGAGCTGTTTTTT. Translating gives CASSEGMGQGSPGELFF. The V gene is TRBV2, the J gene TRBJ2-2, with 9 bases identical to TRBD1. Trimming cost V 3 bases and J 6 bases; bases outside gene matches: 11. CDR3 length: 17 amino acids. Germline values: CDR1 SNHLY, CDR2 FYNNEI.

This chain connects TRBV7-9 to TRBJ2-5; no definite D call. Germline V gives CDR1 SEHNR, CDR2 FQNEAQ (reference sequence). The CDR3 has 16 amino acids. V was clipped by 5 bases and J by 3 bases, with 19 bases between them. The CDR3 reads CASSGFAERMEETQYF. The CDR3 DNA reads as TGTGCCAGCAGCGGGTTTGCCGAGCGTATGGAAGAGACCCAGTACTTC.

This clone was observed a handful of times. The rearrangement joins TRBV11-1 to TRBJ2-2; TRBD1 is a possible D gene (6 bases). Germline V gene data show CDR1 as SGHAT and CDR2 as FQDESV (reference sequence). The ends were cut back, 5 bases at V and 4 bases at J, with 14 bases in the middle. This CDR3 has 15 residues. CDR3 loop: CASSTRDIPTGELFF. The CDR3 nucleotides read TGTGCCAGCAGCACCAGGGACATCCCCACCGGGGAGCTGTTTTTT.

The chain couples TRBV20-1 to TRBJ1-1; a possible D gene is TRBD1 (6 bases). CDR1 and CDR2 (germline): DFQATT, SNEGSKA (reference sequence). The CDR3 is 9 residues long. Trimming took off 8 bases at V and 11 bases at J, with 12 bases between the two ends. CDR3 protein: CSPFTGAFF. CDR3 nucleotides: TGCAGTCCCTTCACAGGGGCTTTCTTT.

This clone appeared once. The J gene is TRBJ1-4, the V gene TRBV5-5; a weak D match, TRBD1 (5 bases). V was cut by 1 base and J by 4 bases, with 11 bases left in between. Germline lookup yields CDR1 SGHKS and CDR2 YYEKEE (reference sequence). The CDR3 is made up of 15 amino acids. The CDR3 DNA follows: TGTGCCAGCAGCTTGAGGGTGGGGGGTAATGAAAAACTGTTTTTT. This gives the protein CASSLRVGGNEKLFF. Based on the CDR3 plus reference TRBV5-5 and TRBJ1-4, the full variable domain is DAGVTQSPTHLIKTRGQQVTLRCSPISGHKSVSWYQQVLGQGPQFIFQYYEKEERGRGNFPDRFSARQFPNYSSELNVNALLLGDSALYLCASSLRVGGNEKLFFGSGTQLSVL.

The V gene is TRBV14, the J gene TRBJ2-7, with a possible D match to TRBD1 (6 bases). Per germline, CDR1 SGHDN and CDR2 FVKESK. The V gene lost 2 bases and the J gene lost 5 bases, with 19 bases spanning the gap. CDR3 length: 16 residues. The CDR3 DNA is TGTGCCAGCAGCCAACCCCGTGTCCCAGGGGCGGACGAGCAGTACTTC. Its protein product is CASSQPRVPGADEQYF.

The V and J genes are TRBV7-9 and TRBJ2-7; 8 nucleotides align to TRBD1. Germline V lookup: CDR1 SEHNR, CDR2 FQNEAQ (reference sequence). J lost 3 bases, V lost 5 bases, and 12 bases had no gene match. CDR3 length: 16 amino acids. The CDR3 DNA reads TGTGCCAGCAGCCCGATGACAGGGGCCAACGTCTACGAGCAGTACTTC. As protein: CASSPMTGANVYEQYF.

The chain combines TRBV2 with TRBJ1-2; TRBD1 matches at 7 bases. CDR1 is SNHLY and CDR2 is FYNNEI in the germline V gene. With V trimmed by 9 bases and J by 8 bases, 12 bases remained unmatched. The CDR3 sequence is 13 residues long. This chain's CDR3 is CASIGGEGGGYTF. The CDR3 nucleotides are TGTGCCAGTATAGGGGGCGAGGGGGGCGGCTACACCTTC.

V and J are TRBV27 and TRBJ1-1; D perhaps matches TRBD1 (5 bases). The V end lost 5 bases, the J end lost 3 bases, and 10 bases lay between the germline ends. The germline gives CDR1 MNHEY, CDR2 SMNVEV (reference sequence). This CDR3 region has 13 residues. The CDR3 loop is CASSIYRYTEAFF. DNA for the CDR3: TGTGCCAGCAGTATATACAGGTACACTGAAGCTTTCTTT.

The genes are TRBV13 and TRBJ2-7; the D call may be TRBD1 or TRBD2 (5 bases each). The V gene's germline CDR1 is PRHDT and CDR2 FYEKMQ (reference sequence). V dropped 5 bases and J dropped 2 bases, with 16 bases sitting between them. The CDR3 consists of 15 residues. CDR3 protein: CASSVDTSGTYEQYF. CDR3 in DNA: TGTGCCAGCAGCGTGGACACCTCCGGGACCTACGAGCAGTACTTC.

The V gene is TRBV7-3, the J gene TRBJ1-1; D is undetermined. The CDR3 runs to 13 residues. Germline values: CDR1 SGHTA, CDR2 FQGTGA. Trimming pared 5 bases from V and 0 bases from J, leaving 7 bases between. The CDR3 spells CASSGGMNTEAFF. CDR3 coding DNA: TGTGCCAGCAGCGGAGGGATGAACACTGAAGCTTTCTTT.

The V gene is TRBV28, the J gene TRBJ1-5; 9 bases line up with TRBD1. The germline V gene has CDR1 MDHEN and CDR2 SYDVKM. The CDR3 consists of 14 residues. V shed 7 bases and J 3 bases; nucleotides not matched to a gene: 4. CDR3 bases: TGTGCCAGCATTGGGACAGGGTACAATCAGCCCCAGCATTTT. It codes for CASIGTGYNQPQHF.

The V call is TRBV28, the J call TRBJ2-7, with 12 bases lining up with TRBD2. Germline CDR1 reads MDHEN; CDR2 reads SYDVKM. CDR3 size: 16 residues. V shed 1 base and J 7 bases; nucleotides not matched to a gene: 8. CDR3 in DNA: TGTGCCAGCAGTTTATCCCCTAGCGGGGGGGCTAAAGAGCAGTACTTC. Translated: CASSLSPSGGAKEQYF.

The rearrangement links TRBV30 to TRBJ1-1; 11 bases are shared with TRBD1. CDR3 length: 13 residues. The V and J ends lost 3 bases and 6 bases, in that order; junction bases with no gene match: 3. Germline CDR1 and CDR2: GTSNPN and SVGIG (reference sequence). The CDR3 sequence is CAWSPGQGAEAFF. The CDR3 region has the DNA TGTGCCTGGAGCCCGGGACAGGGGGCTGAAGCTTTCTTT.

V and J are TRBV11-2 and TRBJ2-7, with D unresolved. This CDR3 comprises 15 residues. The V gene lost 5 bases and the J gene lost 0 bases, with 14 bases spanning the gap. Germline V gene lookup returns CDR1 SGHAT and CDR2 FQNNGV. The CDR3: CASSPLVGISYEQYF. CDR3 nucleotides: TGTGCCAGCAGCCCCCTTGTGGGGATCTCCTACGAGCAGTACTTC.

This clone was seen once. The CDR3 loop reads CASSFRTGQETQYF. In DNA form, the CDR3 reads TGTGCCAGCAGCTTTCGGACAGGGCAAGAGACCCAGTACTTC. V is TRBV7-2 and J is TRBJ2-5; 8 bases align to TRBD1. V trimming: 3 bases; J trimming: 2 bases; junction bases outside the gene matches: 2. This CDR3 has 14 amino acids. Germline CDR1 is SGHTA and CDR2 is FQGNSA.